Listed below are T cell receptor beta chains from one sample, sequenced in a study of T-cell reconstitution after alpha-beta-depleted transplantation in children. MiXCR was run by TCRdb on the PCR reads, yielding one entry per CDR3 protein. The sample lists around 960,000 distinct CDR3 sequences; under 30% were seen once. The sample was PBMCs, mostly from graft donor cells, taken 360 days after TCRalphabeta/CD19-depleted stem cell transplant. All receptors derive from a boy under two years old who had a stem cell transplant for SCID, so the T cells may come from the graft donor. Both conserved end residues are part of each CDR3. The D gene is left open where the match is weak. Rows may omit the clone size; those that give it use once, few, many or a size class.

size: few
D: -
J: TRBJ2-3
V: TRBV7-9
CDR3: CASSLSPPPPDTQYF
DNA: TGTGCCAGCAGTCTGTCACCCCCTCCGCCAGATACGCAGTATTTT

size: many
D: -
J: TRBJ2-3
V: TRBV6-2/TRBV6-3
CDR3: CASSYNTDTQYF
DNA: TGTGCCAGCAGTTATAATACAGATACGCAGTATTTT

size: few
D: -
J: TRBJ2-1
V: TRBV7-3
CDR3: CASSLTGRAGSYNEQFF
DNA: TGTGCCAGCAGCTTAACGGGTCGGGCGGGTTCCTACAATGAGCAGTTCTTC

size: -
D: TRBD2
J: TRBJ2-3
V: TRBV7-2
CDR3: CASSTRLAGETDTQYF
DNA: TGTGCCAGCAGCACCAGACTAGCGGGGGAGACAGATACGCAGTATTTT

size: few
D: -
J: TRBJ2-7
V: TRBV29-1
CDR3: CSVVSLVGNEQYF
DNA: TGCAGCGTTGTAAGCCTGGTAGGGAACGAGCAGTACTTC

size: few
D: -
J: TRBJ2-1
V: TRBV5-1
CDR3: CASSSTRYPHNEQFF
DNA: TGCGCCAGCAGCTCCACCCGGTACCCCCACAATGAGCAGTTCTTC

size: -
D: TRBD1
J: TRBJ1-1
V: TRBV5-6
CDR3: CASSRQGAWSTEAFF
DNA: TGTGCCAGCAGCCGACAGGGGGCCTGGAGTACTGAAGCTTTCTTT

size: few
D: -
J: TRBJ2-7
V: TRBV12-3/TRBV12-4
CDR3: CASSLRAHYEQYF
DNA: TGTGCCAGCAGTTTGCGGGCCCACTACGAGCAGTACTTC

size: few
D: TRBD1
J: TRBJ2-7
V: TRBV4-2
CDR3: CASSQDAGTGTSYEQYF
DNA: TGTGCCAGCAGCCAAGACGCCGGGACAGGGACGTCCTACGAGCAGTACTTC

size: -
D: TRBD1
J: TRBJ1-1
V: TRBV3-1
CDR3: CASRRQGSGNTEAFF
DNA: TGTGCCAGCAGGAGACAGGGCTCGGGGAACACTGAAGCTTTCTTT

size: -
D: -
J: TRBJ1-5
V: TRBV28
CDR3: CASSLHRDDQPQHF
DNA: TGTGCCAGCAGTTTGCACAGGGACGATCAGCCCCAGCATTTT

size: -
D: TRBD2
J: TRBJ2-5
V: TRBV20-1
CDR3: CSATSSGGLDQETQYF
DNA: TGCAGTGCTACCTCTAGCGGGGGACTGGATCAAGAGACCCAGTACTTC

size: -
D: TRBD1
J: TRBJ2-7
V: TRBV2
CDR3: CASSEWGSRTGYPYEQYF
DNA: TGTGCCAGCAGTGAATGGGGATCCCGGACAGGCTACCCCTACGAGCAGTACTTC

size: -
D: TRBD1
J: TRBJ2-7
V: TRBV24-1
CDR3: CATSEAGTGGEQYF
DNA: TGTGCCACCAGTGAGGCCGGGACAGGGGGCGAGCAGTACTTC

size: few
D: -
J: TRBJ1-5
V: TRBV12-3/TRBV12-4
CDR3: CASSYTGNQPQHF
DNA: TGTGCCAGCAGCTATACAGGAAATCAGCCCCAGCATTTT

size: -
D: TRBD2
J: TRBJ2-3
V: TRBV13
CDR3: CASSLGIAGAFTDTQYF
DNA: TGTGCCAGCAGCTTAGGGATAGCGGGGGCTTTCACAGATACGCAGTATTTT

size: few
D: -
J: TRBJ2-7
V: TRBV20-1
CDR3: CSARDHGARDEQYF
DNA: TGCAGTGCTAGAGACCACGGCGCGAGGGACGAGCAGTACTTC

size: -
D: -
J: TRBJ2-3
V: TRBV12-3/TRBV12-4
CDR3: CASSHAGPPTDTQYF
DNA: TGTGCCAGCAGCCACGCGGGGCCTCCTACAGATACGCAGTATTTT

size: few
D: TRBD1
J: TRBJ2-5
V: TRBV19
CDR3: CASSKQGLQETQYF
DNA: TGTGCCAGTAGTAAACAGGGGCTCCAAGAGACCCAGTACTTC

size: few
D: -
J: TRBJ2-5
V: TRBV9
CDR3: CASSGGGVPGETQYF
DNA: TGTGCCAGCAGCGGCGGTGGGGTCCCCGGGGAGACCCAGTACTTC

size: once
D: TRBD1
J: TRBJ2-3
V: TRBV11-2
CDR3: CASSSTGGWQTDTQYF
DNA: TGTGCCAGCAGCTCCACAGGGGGCTGGCAGACAGATACGCAGTATTTT